This T cell receptor (beta chain) was sequenced for a study of blood T cell repertoires in COVID-19. Study-wide background: The United States, Italy and Spain supplied acute and convalescent COVID-19 samples. Sources were T cells, B-cell-depleted T cells, or PBMCs; the material itself was cDNA or gDNA.

The CDR3 extends over 13 amino acids. Per germline, CDR1 LNHDA and CDR2 SQIVND (reference sequence). Trimming cost V 9 bases and J 0 bases, with 11 bases left between them. As processed by the authors: Estimation of nucleated cell counts was performed using reference gene primer amplification. Assay used: immunoSEQ multiplex PCR; TCRdb lists only in-frame clones, some missing. The DNA gave D and trimming, while V, J and clone size come from that table. The table lists about 280,000 clones, about nine tenths of them singletons, with around 10% in the top ten. This clone was observed a few times. During active infection, Seattle patients enrolled and were then monitored through disease.

The sequence was collected from a woman younger than 45 with COVID-19, enrolled during active disease. Sequenced sample: peripheral blood. The chain is built from TRBV19 and TRBJ1-1; D remains ambiguous. The CDR3 DNA follows: TGTGCCAGCCGATACCAGATGAACACTGAAGCTTTCTTT. It yields the protein CASRYQMNTEAFF.